This TCR beta chain was documented in a study of vaccination effects on CD4 cells after COVID-19. Clones were read by immunoSEQ multiplex PCR, and TCRdb kept only the in-frame ones, dropping some. This table has tens of thousands of clones, roughly 80% appearing once. This clone has a single count. Its target is unknown. This CDR3 spans 15 amino acids. V lost 4 bases and J lost 8; bases outside the gene matches: 12. Germline lookup yields CDR1 LGHDT and CDR2 YNNKEL (reference sequence). Sequencing followed a ViraFEST assay step that expanded antigen-specific CD4+ T cells with viral peptide pools. On approximately day 9 of culture, CD4+ T cells were separated out. Vaccinees lacked prior SARS-CoV-2 infection and tested negative for nucleocapsid antibodies.

The receptor comes from a human donor who received a COVID-19 vaccine. The source was CD4+ T cells from PBMCs cultured with HCoV-229E spike peptides, collected before COVID-19 vaccination. The rearrangement uses TRBV3-1 (or the pseudogene TRBV3-2) and TRBJ1-2, with 8 bases lining up with TRBD1. The CDR3 reads CASSPEGQGARGYTF. The CDR3 nucleotides read TGTGCCAGCAGCCCTGAGGGGCAGGGGGCGAGGGGCTACACCTTC.